This T cell receptor beta chain was identified in a study of T cell responses to AZD1222 COVID-19 vaccine. Regarding the study as a whole: After the peak T cell response, and only then, were repertoires sampled.

The CDR3 contains 16 residues. V was clipped by 5 bases and J by 1 base, with 16 bases between them. Germline loops: CDR1 SGHTA, CDR2 FQGNSA. Clones were sequenced by immunoSEQ multiplex PCR, and TCRdb holds only the in-frame ones, with some missing. The data show around 160,000 clones, 91% seen once. Remarks on this clone: Its antigen is unknown.

This sequence originates from an adult in good health. Sequencing used peripheral blood, obtained on day 0 of AZD1222 vaccination. The chain uses TRBV7-2 and TRBJ2-3; TRBD1 or TRBD2 may be the D gene (5 bases each). CDR3 DNA: TGTGCCAGCAGCGAGGGACCGCTCCCAGGCACAGATACGCAGTATTTT. This translates into CASSEGPLPGTDTQYF.